This T cell receptor beta chain emerged from a study of T cell responses to AZD1222 COVID-19 vaccine. Overall study findings and caveats: Just a handful of people given AZD1222 tested seropositive at baseline. CD4 TCRs linked to vaccination spanned spike, dominating at 160-218 and 743-854. After two AZD1222 doses, spike-specific TCR breadth and depth rose versus day 0.

The repertoire was sequenced with immunoSEQ multiplex PCR; TCRdb's copy has only in-frame clones and lacks some. This table has under 110,000 clones, over 75% appearing once. The CDR3 extends over 11 amino acids. Trimming took 2 bases from V and 4 from J, leaving 3 bases between them. The germline CDR1 and CDR2 sequences are KGHSH and LQKENI. Note on this clone: Its antigen is not identified.

The V gene is TRBV18, the J gene TRBJ2-7; no firm D call. Sequenced material: peripheral blood, taken on day 0 of AZD1222 vaccination. The receptor's source is an adult in good health. The CDR3: CASSPDYEQYF. The CDR3 bases are TGTGCCAGCTCACCAGATTACGAGCAGTACTTC.